This TCR beta chain was retrieved from a study of CD8 T cells in ankylosing spondylitis. One entry per CDR3 protein results from TCRdb running MiXCR on the 5' RACE reads. The table includes fewer than 450,000 distinct CDR3 sequences, over 15% detected once. Notes on the study in general: Among TCR beta sequences, a motif of roughly 8 highly homologous variants appeared characteristic of ankylosing spondylitis blood.

As regards this clonotype: Its target is not known.

This TCR was sampled from a male donor with ankylosing spondylitis. Sample: blood, either unsorted or a sorted T cell fraction (not recorded which).

CDR3 region: CASRSAGLSTDTQYF. CDR3 DNA: TGTGCCAGCAGGAGTGCCGGGCTTAGCACAGATACGCAGTATTTT. The V call is TRBV7-9, the J call TRBJ2-3; D gene uncertain. In germline, CDR1 is SEHNR, CDR2 FQNEAQ (reference sequence). V was trimmed by 6 bases and J by 0 bases, leaving 13 bases between them. The CDR3 spans 15 residues.